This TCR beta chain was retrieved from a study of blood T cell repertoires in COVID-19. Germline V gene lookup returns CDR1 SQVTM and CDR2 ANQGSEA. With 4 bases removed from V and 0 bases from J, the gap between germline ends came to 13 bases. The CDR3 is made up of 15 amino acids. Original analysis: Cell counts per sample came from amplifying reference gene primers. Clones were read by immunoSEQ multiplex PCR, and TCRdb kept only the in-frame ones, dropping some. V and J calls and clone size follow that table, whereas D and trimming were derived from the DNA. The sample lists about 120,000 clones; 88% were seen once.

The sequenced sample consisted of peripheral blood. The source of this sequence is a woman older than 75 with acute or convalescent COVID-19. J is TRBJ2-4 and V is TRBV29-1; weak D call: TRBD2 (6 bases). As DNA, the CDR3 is TGCAGCGTTGTAGTAGCGGTACTAGCCAAAAACATTCAGTACTTC. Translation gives CSVVVAVLAKNIQYF.